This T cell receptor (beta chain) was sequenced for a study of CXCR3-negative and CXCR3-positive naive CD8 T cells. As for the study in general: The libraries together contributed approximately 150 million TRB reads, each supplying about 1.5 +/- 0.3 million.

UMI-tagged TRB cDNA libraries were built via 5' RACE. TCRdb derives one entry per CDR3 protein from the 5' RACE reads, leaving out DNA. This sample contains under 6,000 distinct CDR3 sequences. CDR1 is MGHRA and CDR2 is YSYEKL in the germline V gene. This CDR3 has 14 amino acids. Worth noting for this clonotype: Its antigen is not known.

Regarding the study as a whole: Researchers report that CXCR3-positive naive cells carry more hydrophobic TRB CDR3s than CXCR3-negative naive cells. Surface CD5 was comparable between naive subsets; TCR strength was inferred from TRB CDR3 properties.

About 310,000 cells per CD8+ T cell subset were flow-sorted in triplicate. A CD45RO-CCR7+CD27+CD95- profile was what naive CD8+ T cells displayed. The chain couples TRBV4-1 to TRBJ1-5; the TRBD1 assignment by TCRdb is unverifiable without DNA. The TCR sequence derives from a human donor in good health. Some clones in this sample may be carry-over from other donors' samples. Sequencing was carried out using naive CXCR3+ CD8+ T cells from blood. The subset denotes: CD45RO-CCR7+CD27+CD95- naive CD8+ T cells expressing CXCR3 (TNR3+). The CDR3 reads CASSPGGFNQPQHF.